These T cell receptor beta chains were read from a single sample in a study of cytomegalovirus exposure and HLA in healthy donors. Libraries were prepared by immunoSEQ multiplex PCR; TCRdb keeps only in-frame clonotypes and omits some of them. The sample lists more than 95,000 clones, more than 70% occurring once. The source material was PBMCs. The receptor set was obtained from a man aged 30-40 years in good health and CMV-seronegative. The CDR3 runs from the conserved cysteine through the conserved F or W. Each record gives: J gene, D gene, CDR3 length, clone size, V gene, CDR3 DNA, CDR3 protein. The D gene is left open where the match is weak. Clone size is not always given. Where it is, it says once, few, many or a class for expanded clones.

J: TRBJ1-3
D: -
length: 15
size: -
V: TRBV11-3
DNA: TGTGCCAGCAGCCTAGGGGCACAGTCTGGAAACACCATATATTTT
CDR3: CASSLGAQSGNTIYF

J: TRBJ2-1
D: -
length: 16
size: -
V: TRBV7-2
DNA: TGTGCCAGCAGCTCCTCTTACAGTAGCTCCTACAATGAGCAGTTCTTC
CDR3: CASSSSYSSSYNEQFF

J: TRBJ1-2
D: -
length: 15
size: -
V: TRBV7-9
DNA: TGTTCCAGCAGCTTAGCGGCAGGCCCTAACTATGGCTACACCTTC
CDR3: CSSSLAAGPNYGYTF

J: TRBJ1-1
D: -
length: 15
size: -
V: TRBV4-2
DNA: TGTGCCAGCAGCCAAGATCTTTTTCCCAACACTGAAGCTTTCTTT
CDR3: CASSQDLFPNTEAFF

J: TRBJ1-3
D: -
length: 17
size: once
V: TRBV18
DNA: TGTGCCAGCTCACCTGGGTTAGCAGAGTTCTCTGGAAACACCATATATTTT
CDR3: CASSPGLAEFSGNTIYF

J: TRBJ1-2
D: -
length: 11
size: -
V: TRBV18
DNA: TGTGCCAGCTCCCTAGCCTATGGCTACACCTTC
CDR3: CASSLAYGYTF

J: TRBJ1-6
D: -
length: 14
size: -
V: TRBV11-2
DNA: TGTGCCAGCAGCTTTAGCGTAGGCAATTCACCCCTCCACTTT
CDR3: CASSFSVGNSPLHF

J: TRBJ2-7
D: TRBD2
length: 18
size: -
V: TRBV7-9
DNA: TGTGCCAGCAGCTTAAGCGTCGCGGGGGGGCCGAACTCCTACGAGCAGTACTTC
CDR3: CASSLSVAGGPNSYEQYF

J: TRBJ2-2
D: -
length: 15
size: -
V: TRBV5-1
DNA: TGCGCCAGCAGCTTGATTGAACTAGCTCTCGGGGAGCTGTTTTTT
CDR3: CASSLIELALGELFF

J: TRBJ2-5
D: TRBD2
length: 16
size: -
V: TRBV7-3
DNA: TGTGCCAGCAGCTCAAGGGGACTAGCGGGGGAAGAGACCCAGTACTTC
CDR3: CASSSRGLAGEETQYF

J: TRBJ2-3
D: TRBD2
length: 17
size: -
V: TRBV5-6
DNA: TGTGCCAGCAGCTTGGATAGGACTAGCGGGGGCCCAGATACGCAGTATTTT
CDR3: CASSLDRTSGGPDTQYF

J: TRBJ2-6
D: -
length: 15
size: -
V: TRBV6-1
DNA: TGTGCCAGCACGGAGGGGAACTCTGGGGCCAACGTCCTGACTTTC
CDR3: CASTEGNSGANVLTF

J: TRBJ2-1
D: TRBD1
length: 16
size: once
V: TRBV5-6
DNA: TGTGCCAGCAGCTTGGGGGGGACAGGGGCCTACAATGAGCAGTTCTTC
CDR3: CASSLGGTGAYNEQFF

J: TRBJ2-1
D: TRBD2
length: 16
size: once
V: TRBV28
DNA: TGTGCCAGCAGCCATGTTCAGCGGGGGGGCCAAAATGAGCAGTTCTTC
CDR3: CASSHVQRGGQNEQFF

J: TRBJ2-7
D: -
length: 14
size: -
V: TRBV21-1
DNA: TGTGCCAGCAGCAACCAGACAGATCTCTACGAGCAGTACTTC
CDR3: CASSNQTDLYEQYF

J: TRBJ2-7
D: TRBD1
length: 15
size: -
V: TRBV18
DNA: TGTGCCAGCTCCCTTGGACAGGGGACCACCTACGAGCAGTACTTC
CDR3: CASSLGQGTTYEQYF

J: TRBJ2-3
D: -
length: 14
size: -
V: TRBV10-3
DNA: TGTGCCACCTTGGCAGAGGCATTCACAGATACGCAGTATTTT
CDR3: CATLAEAFTDTQYF

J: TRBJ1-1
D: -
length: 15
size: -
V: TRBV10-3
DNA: TGTGCCATCAGTCAGACGACAGGTTTGAGCACTGAAGCTTTCTTT
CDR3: CAISQTTGLSTEAFF

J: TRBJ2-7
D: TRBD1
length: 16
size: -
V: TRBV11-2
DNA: TGTGCCAGCAGCAGGGGCCCAGGGACAGGGGCCTACGAGCAGTACTTC
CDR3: CASSRGPGTGAYEQYF

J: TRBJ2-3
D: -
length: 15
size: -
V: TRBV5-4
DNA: TGTGCCAGCAGCCCCAGGACAACTAGCACAGATACGCAGTATTTT
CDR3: CASSPRTTSTDTQYF

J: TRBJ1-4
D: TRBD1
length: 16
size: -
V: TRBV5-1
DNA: TGCGCCAGCAGCTTGGACGGACAGGGGGGGGCGGAAAAACTGTTTTTT
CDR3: CASSLDGQGGAEKLFF

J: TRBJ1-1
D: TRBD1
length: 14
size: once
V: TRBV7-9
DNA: TGTGCCAGCAGCCCTATGACAGGGGCGGCTGAAGCTTTCTTT
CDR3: CASSPMTGAAEAFF

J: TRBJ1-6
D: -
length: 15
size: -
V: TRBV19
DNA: TGTGCCAGTAGTATAAGTTGGCAGTTTAATTCACCCCTCCACTTT
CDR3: CASSISWQFNSPLHF

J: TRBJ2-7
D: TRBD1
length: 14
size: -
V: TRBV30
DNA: TGTGCCTGGAGTGTATCAGGGGGCGGCTACGAGCAGTACTTC
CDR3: CAWSVSGGGYEQYF

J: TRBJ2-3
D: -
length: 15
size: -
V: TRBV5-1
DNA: TGCGCCAGCAGCTTCCAGGTTTCTAGCACAGATACGCAGTATTTT
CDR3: CASSFQVSSTDTQYF

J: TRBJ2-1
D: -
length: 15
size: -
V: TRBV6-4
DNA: TGTGCCAGCAGTGAAGATCCTGAGGGTGTTAATGAGCAGTTCTTC
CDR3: CASSEDPEGVNEQFF

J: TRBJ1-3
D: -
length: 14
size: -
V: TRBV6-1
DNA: TGTGCCAGCACCCGGACAGTTACCTTAAACACCATATATTTT
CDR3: CASTRTVTLNTIYF

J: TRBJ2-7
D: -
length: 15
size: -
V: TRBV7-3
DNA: TGTGCCAGCAGCTTAGCGGGGACAGCGTTTTACGAGCAGTACTTC
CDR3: CASSLAGTAFYEQYF

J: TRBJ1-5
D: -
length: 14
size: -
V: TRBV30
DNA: TGTGCCTGGAGTGACAGAGCTAGCAATCAGCCCCAGCATTTT
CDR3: CAWSDRASNQPQHF

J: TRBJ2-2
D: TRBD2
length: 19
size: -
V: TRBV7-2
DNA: TGTGCCAGCAGCGTCCGACTAGCGGGGTACCTATTAAACACCGGGGAGCTGTTTTTT
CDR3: CASSVRLAGYLLNTGELFF

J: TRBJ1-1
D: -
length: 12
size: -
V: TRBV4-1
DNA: TGCGCCAGCAGCCAACCCGGGTCTGAAGCTTTCTTT
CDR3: CASSQPGSEAFF

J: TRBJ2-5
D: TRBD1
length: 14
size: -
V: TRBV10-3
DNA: TGTGCCATCAGTGGCGGACAGGCACAAGAGACCCAGTACTTC
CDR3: CAISGGQAQETQYF

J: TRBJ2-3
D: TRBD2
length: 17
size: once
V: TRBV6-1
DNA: TGTGCCAGCAGTGATCTGGCTAGCGGGGGAGTCACAGATACGCAGTATTTT
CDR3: CASSDLASGGVTDTQYF

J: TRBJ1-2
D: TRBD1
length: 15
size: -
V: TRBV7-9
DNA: TGTGCCAGCAGCTTAGCGCGTGGACAGGGGATGGGCTACACCTTC
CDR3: CASSLARGQGMGYTF

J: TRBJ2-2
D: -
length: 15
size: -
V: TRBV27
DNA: TGTGCCAGCATGATCAGGGGCGCCGGTACCGGGGAGCTGTTTTTT
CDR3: CASMIRGAGTGELFF

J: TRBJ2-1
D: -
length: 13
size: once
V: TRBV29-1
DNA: TGCAGCGTTAGGACTCTGCTGATCAATGAGCAGTTCTTC
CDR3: CSVRTLLINEQFF

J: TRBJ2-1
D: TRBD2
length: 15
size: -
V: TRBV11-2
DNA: TGTGCCAGCACTTGGGGCGGGGGGGCCTACAATGAGCAGTTCTTC
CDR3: CASTWGGGAYNEQFF

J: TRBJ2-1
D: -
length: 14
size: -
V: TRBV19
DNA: TGTGCCAGTAGTATAGGAACAGGGACCCTTGAGCAGTTCTTC
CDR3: CASSIGTGTLEQFF

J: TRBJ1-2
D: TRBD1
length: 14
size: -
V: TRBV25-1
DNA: TGTGCCAGCAGTGAAGCCGGGACAGCGAAGCGCTACACCTTC
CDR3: CASSEAGTAKRYTF

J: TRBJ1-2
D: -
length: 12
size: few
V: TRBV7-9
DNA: TGTGCCAGCAGCTTCGGGGAGAGTGGCTACACCTTC
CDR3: CASSFGESGYTF

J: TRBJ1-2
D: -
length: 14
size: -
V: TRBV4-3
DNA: TGCGCCAGCAGCCAAGTTTGGGACACAGGACGCTACACCTTC
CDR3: CASSQVWDTGRYTF

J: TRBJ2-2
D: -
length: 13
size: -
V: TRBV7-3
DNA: TGTGCCAGCAGCCCTACAGGGACCGGGGAGCTGTTTTTT
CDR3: CASSPTGTGELFF

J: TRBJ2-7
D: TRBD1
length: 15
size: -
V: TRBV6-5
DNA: TGTGCCAGCAGAACCCCCGGACAGGGGCCCTACGAGCAGTACTTC
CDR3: CASRTPGQGPYEQYF

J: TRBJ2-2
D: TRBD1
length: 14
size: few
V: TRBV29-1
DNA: TGCAGCGTCCTCGGACAGGAGAACACCGGGGAGCTGTTTTTT
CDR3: CSVLGQENTGELFF

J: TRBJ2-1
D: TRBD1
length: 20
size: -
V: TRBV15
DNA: TGTGCCACCAGCAGAGATAGGACAGGGGGACCTTCTAGCTCCTACAATGAGCAGTTCTTC
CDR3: CATSRDRTGGPSSSYNEQFF

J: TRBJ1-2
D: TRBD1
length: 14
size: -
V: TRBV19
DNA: TGTGCCAGTAGACTGACAGGGTTGCCCTATGGCTACACCTTC
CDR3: CASRLTGLPYGYTF

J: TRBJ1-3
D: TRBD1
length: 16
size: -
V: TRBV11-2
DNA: TGTGCCAGCAGCCCCTGGGACAGACACTCTGGAAACACCATATATTTT
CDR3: CASSPWDRHSGNTIYF

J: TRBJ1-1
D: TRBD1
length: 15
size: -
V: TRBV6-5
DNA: TGTGCCAGCAGTTACGGGACAGGGCTTAACACTGAAGCTTTCTTT
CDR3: CASSYGTGLNTEAFF

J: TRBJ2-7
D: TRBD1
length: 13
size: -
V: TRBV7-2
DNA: TGTGCCAGCAGCCGGGACAGTAACTACGAGCAGTACTTC
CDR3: CASSRDSNYEQYF